The subject of this entry is one TCR beta chain. The data are from a study of blood T cell repertoires in COVID-19. For the study at large: Sites across the United States, Italy and Spain contributed samples from acute and convalescent COVID-19. The cDNA or gDNA used as material had been derived from T cells, B-cell-depleted T cells, or PBMCs.

Original processing notes: Estimation of nucleated cell counts relied on the amplification of reference gene primers. Assay used: immunoSEQ multiplex PCR; TCRdb lists only in-frame clones, some missing. The V and J calls and clone size are taken from that table; D and trimming were inferred from the DNA. The sample comprises around 46,000 clones, about 88% of which are singletons, and over 4.5% rests with the top ten. Trimming removed 1 base from V and 10 bases from J; junction bases left unmatched: 6. The CDR3 extends over 15 amino acids. Germline CDR1 SGHAT, CDR2 FQDESV (reference sequence). The sample consisted of peripheral blood. The chain carries TRBV11-1 and TRBJ2-1, with 11 positions matching TRBD2. This receptor was taken from a man aged 35-49 years with active COVID-19. CDR3 amino acids: CASSLVAGGPHEQFF. In DNA, the CDR3 is TGTGCCAGCAGCTTAGTAGCGGGAGGGCCTCACGAGCAGTTCTTC.